One and the same sample provided the 14 T cell receptor beta chains below, sequenced in a study of cytomegalovirus exposure and HLA in healthy donors. TCRdb's table, derived via immunoSEQ multiplex PCR, lists solely in-frame clones and lacks some. The table has 110,000 or so clones, roughly 90% seen once. Sample: PBMCs. These receptors all stem from a woman in her late teens or twenties in good health and CMV-seronegative.

The chain is built from TRBV11-2 and TRBJ2-7; 7 nucleotides line up with TRBD2. This CDR3 region has 15 residues. Germline values: CDR1 SGHAT, CDR2 FQNNGV. V gave up 1 base and J gave up 2 bases; unmatched junction bases: 5. CDR3: CASSLGGRGTYEQYF. The CDR3 DNA reads TGTGCCAGCAGCTTAGGAGGGAGGGGCACCTACGAGCAGTACTTC.

The V gene is TRBV7-2, the J gene TRBJ1-5; weak D call: TRBD1 (5 bases). V was shortened by 3 bases and J by 4 bases, with 13 bases between the two germline ends. There are 15 residues in the CDR3. Germline CDR1 and CDR2: SGHTA and FQGNSA. Here the CDR3 reads CASSFVTGQNQPQHF. The CDR3 DNA sequence: TGTGCCAGCAGCTTCGTCACAGGTCAAAATCAGCCCCAGCATTTT.

This clone was counted a single time. The chain joins TRBV6-1 to TRBJ1-2; 7 bases align to TRBD1. The CDR3 is 13 amino acids. CDR1 is MNHNS and CDR2 is SASEGT in the germline V gene. V dropped 6 bases and J dropped 1; count of bases not matched to a gene: 2. The CDR3 reads CASRTGINYGYTF. CDR3 sequence (DNA): TGTGCCAGCAGGACAGGGATTAACTATGGCTACACCTTC.

This chain links TRBV7-8 with TRBJ1-6; 7 bases are shared with TRBD1. This CDR3 has 15 amino acids. The junction had 4 bases not matched to a gene; V was cut back by 1 base and J by 7 bases. Germline loops: CDR1 SGHVS, CDR2 FQNEAQ. The CDR3 sequence: CASSLGDSSNSPLHF. CDR3 in DNA: TGTGCCAGCAGCTTAGGGGACAGTTCCAATTCACCCCTCCACTTT.

The genes are TRBV7-2 and TRBJ1-1; 7 bases are shared with TRBD1. The CDR3 covers 14 residues. Germline CDR1 and CDR2: SGHTA and FQGNSA. V lost 5 bases and J lost 3; bases outside the gene matches: 6. CDR3 loop: CASSTTGADTEAFF. CDR3 DNA: TGTGCCAGCAGCACCACAGGGGCGGACACTGAAGCTTTCTTT.

The rearrangement joins TRBV9 to TRBJ1-1; possible D gene TRBD1, 6 bases. V dropped 4 bases and J dropped 1 base, with 11 bases sitting between them. The length of the CDR3 is 14 residues. The V gene's germline CDR1 is SGDLS and CDR2 YYNGEE. The chain's CDR3 is CASSFGQQNTEAFF. The CDR3 bases are TGTGCCAGCAGCTTTGGACAGCAGAACACTGAAGCTTTCTTT.

The chain has TRBV18 and TRBJ2-5, with 9 bases matching TRBD1. The V segment lost 4 bases and the J segment 5 bases; nucleotides outside the gene matches: 5. This CDR3 region has 14 residues. From germline, CDR1 is KGHSH and CDR2 LQKENI. CDR3 DNA sequence: TGTGCCAGCTCACTACGGGACAGGGAGGAGACCCAGTACTTC. It specifies CASSLRDREETQYF. Based on the CDR3 plus reference TRBV18 and TRBJ2-5, the full variable domain is NAGVMQNPRHLVRRRGQEARLRCSPMKGHSHVYWYRQLPEEGLKFMVYLQKENIIDESGMPKERFSAEFPKEGPSILRIQQVVRGDSAAYFCASSLRDREETQYFGPGTRLLVL.

The J gene is TRBJ1-4, the V gene TRBV7-9; D gene uncertain. Trimming stripped 4 bases from V and 1 base from J, with 7 bases between. The CDR3 loop spans 14 amino acids. Germline V lookup: CDR1 SEHNR, CDR2 FQNEAQ (reference sequence). The CDR3 nucleotides are TGTGCCAGCAGCTGGACTGAAACTAATGAAAAACTGTTTTTT. Translation: CASSWTETNEKLFF. The whole variable domain, filled in from reference TRBV7-9 and TRBJ1-4, reads DTGVSQNPRHKITKRGQNVTFRCDPISEHNRLYWYRQTLGQGPEFLTYFQNEAQLEKSRLLSDRFSAERPKGSFSTLEIQRTEQGDSAMYLCASSWTETNEKLFFGSGTQLSVL.

This clone was seen only a few times. The same CDR3 arises from other DNA sequences in this sample as well. This chain connects TRBV5-6 to TRBJ1-2; D possibly corresponds to TRBD1 (6 bases). V dropped 5 bases and J dropped 3 bases, with 8 bases sitting between them. This CDR3 contains 12 residues. In germline, CDR1 is SGHDT, CDR2 YYEEEE. In DNA form, the CDR3 reads TGTGCCAGCAGTCCAGGGGACTATGGCTACACCTTC. Residues: CASSPGDYGYTF.

V and J are TRBV7-7 and TRBJ1-2, with D tentatively TRBD1 (6 bases). Trimming took 0 bases from V and 6 from J, leaving 17 bases between them. The CDR3 consists of 16 residues. The germline CDR1 and CDR2 sequences are SSHAT and FNYEAQ (reference sequence). The CDR3 here is CASSLAEQGRGHGYTF. The DNA for the CDR3 is TGTGCCAGCAGCTTAGCGGAACAGGGTCGGGGTCATGGCTACACCTTC.

This clone occurred once. The junction does not match germline at one end; this may be a read error. The gene calls are TRBV30 and TRBJ2-5; D not certain. This CDR3 spans 13 amino acids. Germline lookup yields CDR1 GTSNPN and CDR2 SVGIG (reference sequence). CDR3 amino acids: CAWSKQLTAPHYF. CDR3 nucleotide sequence: TGTGCCTGGAGCAAACAGCTGACGGCCCCCCACTACTTC. Combining the CDR3 with reference TRBV30 and TRBJ2-5 gives the whole variable domain SQTIHQWPATLVQPVGSPLSLECTVEGTSNPNLYWYRQAAGRGLQLLFYSVGIGQISSEVPQNLSASRPQDRQFILSSKKLLLSDSGFYLCAWSKQLTAPHYFGPGTRLLVL.

This clone has just one count. The gene calls are TRBV19 and TRBJ1-1; D remains ambiguous. The V gene lost 1 base and the J gene lost 7 bases, with 4 bases spanning the gap. The CDR3 sequence is 11 residues long. The germline V gene encodes CDR1 LNHDA and CDR2 SQIVND (reference sequence). The CDR3 spells CASSIVGEAFF. DNA of the CDR3: TGTGCCAGTAGTATAGTCGGTGAAGCTTTCTTT.

The J gene is TRBJ1-1, the V gene TRBV11-2; a possible D gene is TRBD1 (5 bases). CDR3 length: 13 amino acids. CDR1 and CDR2 (germline): SGHAT, FQNNGV. Trimming cost V 3 bases and J 6 bases, with 11 bases left between them. The chain's CDR3 is CASSFQGYAEAFF. CDR3 sequence (DNA): TGTGCCAGCAGCTTTCAGGGTTACGCTGAAGCTTTCTTT.

The chain uses TRBV7-2 and TRBJ1-1; a weak D match, TRBD1 (5 bases). Trimming took off 5 bases at V and 3 bases at J, with 10 bases between the two ends. CDR3 length: 13 amino acids. Germline values: CDR1 SGHTA, CDR2 FQGNSA. CDR3 DNA sequence: TGTGCCAGCAGCCGCGACAGCCACACTGAAGCTTTCTTT. Translation: CASSRDSHTEAFF.